These T cell receptor beta chains were read from a single sample in a study of blood T cell repertoires in COVID-19. Repertoires were generated with immunoSEQ multiplex PCR, while TCRdb's copy carries only in-frame clones and drops some. Of tens of thousands of clones in the sample, roughly 71% were seen once. Sample: peripheral blood. Every receptor here comes from a human donor in a cohort sampled during active COVID-19. Each CDR3 is given with its conserved first and last residue. Each record gives: clone size, V gene, D gene, J gene, CDR3 protein, CDR3 DNA. D genes are given only for firm matches. Size is omitted from some rows. Given values are once, few, many or a class for expanded clones.

clone size: .
V gene: TRBV7-2
D gene: TRBD2
J gene: TRBJ2-5
CDR3 protein: CASSLAGGETQYF
CDR3 DNA: TGTGCCAGCAGCTTAGCGGGAGGGGAGACCCAGTACTTC

clone size: .
V gene: TRBV6-6
D gene: .
J gene: TRBJ2-7
CDR3 protein: CASSSRTGTYEQYF
CDR3 DNA: TGTGCCAGCAGCTCTCGGACGGGAACCTACGAGCAGTACTTC

clone size: once
V gene: TRBV10-3
D gene: .
J gene: TRBJ2-7
CDR3 protein: CAISEAAGGTYEQYF
CDR3 DNA: TGTGCCATCAGTGAGGCGGCAGGGGGGACCTACGAGCAGTACTTC

clone size: .
V gene: TRBV2
D gene: .
J gene: TRBJ1-4
CDR3 protein: CASSEVLGGEKLFF
CDR3 DNA: TGTGCCAGCAGTGAAGTACTGGGGGGGGAAAAACTGTTTTTT

clone size: .
V gene: TRBV7-2
D gene: TRBD1
J gene: TRBJ1-2
CDR3 protein: CASSRDRLYGYTF
CDR3 DNA: TGTGCCAGCAGCCGGGACAGGCTCTATGGCTACACCTTC

clone size: .
V gene: TRBV9
D gene: .
J gene: TRBJ1-6
CDR3 protein: CASSVDSGHSPLHF
CDR3 DNA: TGTGCCAGCAGCGTAGACAGCGGCCATTCACCCCTCCACTTT

clone size: .
V gene: TRBV5-4
D gene: TRBD1
J gene: TRBJ1-6
CDR3 protein: CASSWRTGVLANSPLHF
CDR3 DNA: TGTGCCAGCAGCTGGCGGACAGGGGTATTAGCTAATTCACCCCTCCACTTT

clone size: .
V gene: TRBV18
D gene: .
J gene: TRBJ2-6
CDR3 protein: CASSQPGLSGANVLTF
CDR3 DNA: TGTGCCAGCTCACAACCGGGCCTATCTGGGGCCAACGTCCTGACTTTC

clone size: .
V gene: TRBV7-8
D gene: TRBD2
J gene: TRBJ2-7
CDR3 protein: CASSASGGRTAYEQYF
CDR3 DNA: TGTGCCAGCAGCGCCTCGGGGGGGCGGACAGCTTACGAGCAGTACTTC

clone size: .
V gene: TRBV12-3/TRBV12-4
D gene: .
J gene: TRBJ1-2
CDR3 protein: CASSPRAGLGYTF
CDR3 DNA: TGTGCCAGCAGTCCCCGGGCGGGCTTGGGCTACACCTTC

clone size: .
V gene: TRBV11-2
D gene: .
J gene: TRBJ2-7
CDR3 protein: CASSFADSEQYF
CDR3 DNA: TGTGCCAGCAGCTTTGCGGATTCCGAGCAGTACTTC

clone size: .
V gene: TRBV5-1
D gene: .
J gene: TRBJ2-2
CDR3 protein: CASSLERVPGDGELFF
CDR3 DNA: TGCGCCAGCAGCTTGGAGCGCGTCCCCGGGGACGGGGAGCTGTTTTTT

clone size: .
V gene: TRBV7-9
D gene: TRBD2
J gene: TRBJ2-3
CDR3 protein: CASSPHGGSKNRGTQYF
CDR3 DNA: TGTGCCAGCAGCCCCCACGGGGGGTCTAAAAACCGCGGTACGCAGTATTTT

clone size: .
V gene: TRBV4-1
D gene: TRBD1
J gene: TRBJ2-7
CDR3 protein: CASSYRDRGYEQYF
CDR3 DNA: TGCGCCAGCAGCTACCGGGACAGGGGATACGAGCAGTACTTC

clone size: .
V gene: TRBV7-2
D gene: .
J gene: TRBJ2-3
CDR3 protein: CASKAGSSTDTQYF
CDR3 DNA: TGTGCCAGCAAGGCGGGGTCGAGCACAGATACGCAGTATTTT

clone size: .
V gene: TRBV5-4
D gene: .
J gene: TRBJ2-3
CDR3 protein: CASSLGRRAGFTKYTDTQYF
CDR3 DNA: TGTGCCAGCAGCTTGGGGCGGAGGGCGGGATTCACCAAATACACAGATACGCAGTATTTT

clone size: .
V gene: TRBV5-5
D gene: TRBD1
J gene: TRBJ1-1
CDR3 protein: CASSRPEGARTEAFF
CDR3 DNA: TGTGCCAGCAGCCGTCCGGAGGGGGCTCGGACTGAAGCTTTCTTT